This T cell receptor beta chain came from a study of T cell changes during pregnancy in multiple sclerosis (dated by TCRdb to about 2019). Background for the entire study: Changes in the T cell repertoire over the course of pregnancy were examined in this study in women with multiple sclerosis.

The library came from the immunoSEQ multiplex PCR assay. The table comes from immuneACCESS by way of TCRdb, which keeps in-frame sequences with V and J called. Part of the clones is missing from these tables; in studies checked, under half for an unresolved V gene and the rest for unknown reasons. This sample comprises about 81,000 clones, around 93% of them detected only once. The ten biggest clones cover 2% to 3% of the sample. This clone appeared once. The clone's antigen remains unknown. Nothing much larger sits one base from this clone, and base qualities are not available. Deletion took 0 bases off V and 4 bases off J, with a span of 6 bases between the germline ends. The germline V gene gives CDR1 as SQVTM and CDR2 as ANQGSEA. The CDR3 measures 13 amino acids from cysteine to phenylalanine. The only DNA kept is the CDR3, 39 bases in frame from the first base.

This clonotype was sampled from a female donor with multiple sclerosis, enrolled in a pregnancy study. Material: peripheral blood, obtained in the third trimester of pregnancy. This chain is built from TRBV29-1 and TRBJ2-2, with the identity of the D gene unclear. The sequenced DNA is TGCAGCGTTGAAGATACGGGCACCGGGGAGCTGTTTTTT. Translated, this is CSVEDTGTGELFF.